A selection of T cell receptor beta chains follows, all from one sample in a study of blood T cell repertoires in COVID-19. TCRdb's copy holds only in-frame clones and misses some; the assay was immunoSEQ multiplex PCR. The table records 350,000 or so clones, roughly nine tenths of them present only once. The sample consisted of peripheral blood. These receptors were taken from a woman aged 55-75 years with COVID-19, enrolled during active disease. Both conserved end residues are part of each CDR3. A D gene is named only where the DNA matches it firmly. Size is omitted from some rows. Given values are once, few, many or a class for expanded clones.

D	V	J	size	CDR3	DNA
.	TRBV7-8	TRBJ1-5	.	CASSPLPGLLYSNQPQHF	TGTGCCAGCAGCCCCCTCCCCGGTCTCCTTTATAGCAATCAGCCCCAGCATTTT
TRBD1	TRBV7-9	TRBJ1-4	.	CASSAGTGGLSEKLFF	TGTGCCAGCAGCGCGGGAACAGGGGGCCTTAGTGAAAAACTGTTTTTT
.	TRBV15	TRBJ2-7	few	CATNPYRVGSYEQYF	TGTGCCACCAACCCGTACCGCGTCGGGTCCTACGAGCAGTACTTC
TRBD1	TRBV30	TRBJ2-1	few	CAWSYTGGHNEQFF	TGTGCCTGGAGTTACACAGGGGGCCACAATGAGCAGTTCTTC
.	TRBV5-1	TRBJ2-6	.	CASSPLGQAGANVLTF	TGCGCCAGCAGCCCACTGGGACAAGCTGGGGCCAACGTCCTGACTTTC
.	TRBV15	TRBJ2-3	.	CATSRDRGGASGDTQYF	TGTGCCACCAGCAGAGATCGAGGGGGGGCCTCAGGAGATACGCAGTATTTT
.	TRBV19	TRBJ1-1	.	CASSYRQFTNTEAFF	TGTGCCAGTAGTTACCGACAGTTTACGAACACTGAAGCTTTCTTT
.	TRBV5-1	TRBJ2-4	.	CASSLATAHTHVKNIQYF	TGCGCCAGCAGCTTGGCAACAGCCCACACCCACGTCAAAAACATTCAGTACTTC
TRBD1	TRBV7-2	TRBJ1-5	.	CASSLEAGQGILPF	TGTGCCAGCAGCTTAGAAGCGGGACAGGGGATTCTGCCATTT
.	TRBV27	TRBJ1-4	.	CASSSGGTDEKLFF	TGTGCCAGCAGTTCGGGCGGGACGGATGAAAAACTGTTTTTT
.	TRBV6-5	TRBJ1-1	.	CASTKTGLDTEAFF	TGTGCCAGCACCAAAACAGGGTTGGACACTGAAGCTTTCTTT
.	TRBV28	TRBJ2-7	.	CASTDIGSYEQYF	TGTGCCAGCACCGACATCGGCTCCTACGAGCAGTACTTC
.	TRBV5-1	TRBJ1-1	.	CASSSRGGDTEAFF	TGCGCCAGCAGCTCCAGGGGTGGCGACACTGAAGCTTTCTTT
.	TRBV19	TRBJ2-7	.	CASSTGNDEQYF	TGTGCCAGTAGTACCGGGAACGACGAGCAGTACTTC
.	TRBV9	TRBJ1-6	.	CASSLLTTNSPLHF	TGTGCCAGCAGCCTCCTCACAACTAATTCACCCCTCCACTTT
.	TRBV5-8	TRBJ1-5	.	CASSLGDGQNNQPQHF	TGTGCCAGCAGCCTAGGGGATGGACAGAACAATCAGCCCCAGCATTTT
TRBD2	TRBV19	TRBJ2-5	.	CASRAGTSGVETQYF	TGTGCCAGTAGGGCGGGGACTAGCGGAGTAGAGACCCAGTACTTC
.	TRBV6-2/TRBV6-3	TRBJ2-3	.	CASSYSPQRDVTDTQYF	TGTGCCAGCAGTTACTCACCACAACGGGATGTCACAGATACGCAGTATTTT
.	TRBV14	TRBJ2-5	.	CASSQTQGLGETQYF	TGTGCCAGCAGCCAAACTCAGGGTTTGGGAGAGACCCAGTACTTC
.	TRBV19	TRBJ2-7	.	CASSASGVAYEQYF	TGTGCCAGTAGTGCCTCCGGGGTCGCCTACGAGCAGTACTTC
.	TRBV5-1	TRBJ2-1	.	CASSLGGVYSYNEQFF	TGCGCCAGCAGCTTGGGCGGGGTTTACTCCTACAATGAGCAGTTCTTC
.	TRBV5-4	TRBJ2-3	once	CASSFSTGVTDTQYF	TGTGCCAGCAGCTTTAGTACGGGGGTCACAGATACGCAGTATTTT
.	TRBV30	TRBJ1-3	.	CAWSYRSGNTIYF	TGTGCCTGGAGTTACAGGTCTGGAAACACCATATATTTT
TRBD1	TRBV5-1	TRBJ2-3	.	CASSLATGVDTQYF	TGCGCCAGCAGCTTGGCCACAGGGGTGGATACGCAGTATTTT
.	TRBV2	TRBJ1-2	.	CASKYRGNNYGYTF	TGTGCCAGCAAGTATCGGGGGAACAACTATGGCTACACCTTC
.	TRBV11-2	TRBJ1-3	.	CASSLAPSGNTIYF	TGTGCCAGCAGCTTAGCCCCATCAGGAAACACCATATATTTT
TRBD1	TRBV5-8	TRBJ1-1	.	CATRDRGWGTEAFF	TGTGCCACCCGGGACAGGGGGTGGGGGACTGAAGCTTTCTTT
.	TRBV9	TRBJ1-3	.	CASSVAGDSGNTIYF	TGTGCCAGCAGCGTAGCAGGGGACTCTGGAAACACCATATATTTT
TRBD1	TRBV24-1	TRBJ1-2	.	CATGGTGGKNYGYTF	TGTGCCACCGGAGGAACAGGGGGGAAGAACTATGGCTACACCTTC
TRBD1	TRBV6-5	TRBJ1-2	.	CASSSTGRMGGYTF	TGTGCCAGCAGCTCGACAGGGCGGATGGGTGGCTACACCTTC
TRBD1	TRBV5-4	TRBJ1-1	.	CASSPRDRGPTEAFF	TGTGCCAGCAGCCCGAGGGACAGGGGGCCTACTGAAGCTTTCTTT
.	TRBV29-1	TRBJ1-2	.	CSVVARSNYGYTF	TGCAGCGTGGTAGCCAGATCTAACTATGGCTACACCTTC
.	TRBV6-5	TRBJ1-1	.	CASRTGTEAFF	TGTGCCAGCAGAACCGGCACTGAAGCTTTCTTT
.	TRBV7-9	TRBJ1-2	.	CASSLPGYGYTF	TGTGCCAGCAGCTTACCCGGTTACGGCTACACCTTC
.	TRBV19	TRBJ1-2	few	CASSIVHSLISGYTF	TGTGCCAGTAGTATAGTTCACAGCCTCATCAGTGGCTACACCTTC
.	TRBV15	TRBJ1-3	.	CATSRGRGSSTGNTIYF	TGTGCCACCAGCAGAGGGAGGGGAAGTTCGACTGGAAACACCATATATTTT
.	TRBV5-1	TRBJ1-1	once	CASNQGPTNTEAFF	TGCGCCAGTAATCAGGGTCCTACGAACACTGAAGCTTTCTTT
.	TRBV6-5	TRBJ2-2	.	CASSRGNTGELFF	TGTGCCAGCAGCAGGGGCAACACCGGGGAGCTGTTTTTT
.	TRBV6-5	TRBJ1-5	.	CASYKPGSNQPQHF	TGTGCCAGCTACAAGCCGGGTAGCAATCAGCCCCAGCATTTT
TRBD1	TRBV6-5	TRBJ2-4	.	CATVLDRVQYF	TGTGCCACCGTACTGGACAGGGTTCAGTACTTC